A single sample is the source of the 5 T cell receptor beta chains below, sequenced in a study of shared clonotypes between healthy human individuals. Method: immunoSEQ multiplex PCR; TCRdb's copy keeps in-frame clones and lacks some. The sample includes 110,000 or so clones, over 65% seen only once; the top ten take about 25%. Input material: memory CD8+ T cells sorted from blood. Subset specified: CD45RO+ cells pooled with CCR7-negative TemRA cells. These receptors were obtained from a woman in her thirties in good health.

This clone was seen only a few times. The rearrangement uses TRBV25-1 and TRBJ2-1; 9 nucleotides match TRBD2. The CDR3 has 16 amino acids. The V gene end was trimmed by 2 bases and the J gene end by 7 bases; junction bases not matched to a gene: 9. Germline V gene data show CDR1 as MGHDK and CDR2 as SYGVNS. The CDR3 protein is CASSEGWDSGRNEQFF. In DNA form, the CDR3 reads TGTGCCAGCAGTGAAGGGTGGGATAGCGGGAGAAATGAGCAGTTCTTC.

As to this clone: The sample contains more than one DNA sequence encoding this CDR3. The rearrangement joins TRBV7-6 to TRBJ2-2; 10 positions match TRBD1. Trimming took 5 bases from V and 4 from J; bases not matched to a gene: 4. The CDR3 runs 15 residues. CDR1 and CDR2 from the germline V gene are SGHVS and FNYEAQ. The CDR3 nucleotides are TGTGCCAGCAGCCCCGGACAGGGGGGCACCGGGGAGCTGTTTTTT. Translated: CASSPGQGGTGELFF.

The rearrangement joins TRBV5-1 to TRBJ2-7, with a possible D match to TRBD1 (5 bases). V shed 0 bases and J shed 4 bases, with 11 bases lying between them. The CDR3 is made up of 14 amino acids. Germline values: CDR1 SGHRS, CDR2 YFSETQ. In DNA form, the CDR3 reads TGCGCCAGCAGCTTGGATAGGACAACATACGAGCAGTACTTC. Encoded protein: CASSLDRTTYEQYF.

The chain carries TRBV6-5 and TRBJ2-7; D tentatively reads TRBD1 or TRBD2 (5 bases each). V lost 6 bases to trimming and J lost 1 base, with 16 bases between them. The CDR3 is made up of 15 amino acids. The V gene's germline CDR1 is MNHEY and CDR2 SVGAGI. In DNA form, the CDR3 reads TGTGCCAGCAGAACCGGGACCCTTTCTTCCTACGAGCAGTACTTC. Protein product: CASRTGTLSSYEQYF.

The chain uses TRBV5-4 and TRBJ2-5; unclear D gene. The CDR3 spans 13 residues. V lost 2 bases and J lost 4, with 9 bases in between. CDR1 is SGHNT, CDR2 YYREEE, per germline (reference sequence). The DNA for the CDR3 is TGTGCCAGCAGCTTCGAGGCATCAGAGACCCAGTACTTC. It encodes CASSFEASETQYF.